These 7 T cell receptor beta chains came from one sample sequenced in a study of response to subunit inactivated influenza vaccine. A single record per CDR3 protein comes from TCRdb applying MiXCR to the RT-PCR reads. The profile covers about 500,000 distinct CDR3 sequences, with approximately 15% appearing a single time and less than 4% taken by the ten largest. Sequenced material: CD4+ T cells sorted from PBMCs, taken about 24 months after vaccination. These receptors all come from a man between 50 and 70 years old who received an inactivated influenza vaccine.

The chain couples TRBV3-1 to TRBJ1-1; no firm D call. The V end lost 1 base, the J end lost 7 bases, and 4 bases lay between the germline ends. Per germline, CDR1 LGHDT and CDR2 YNNKEL (reference sequence). CDR3 length equals 11 residues. DNA for the CDR3: TGTGCCAGCAGCCAAGTGAGTGAAGCTTTCTTT. Protein: CASSQVSEAFF.

This clonotype was detected many times. V and J are TRBV6-2 or TRBV6-3 and TRBJ2-1; D unclear. Trimming took 8 bases from V and 5 from J, leaving 13 bases between them. Germline loops: CDR1 MNHEY, CDR2 SVGEGT. The CDR3 contains 13 residues. The CDR3 DNA reads as TGTGCCAGCGCCCTCTGGGCCAACAATGAGCAGTTCTTC. Translation: CASALWANNEQFF.

J is TRBJ2-5 and V is TRBV5-1; no clear D. From germline, CDR1 is SGHRS and CDR2 YFSETQ. Trimming pared 3 bases from V and 5 bases from J, leaving 14 bases between. The CDR3 runs 14 residues. The CDR3 protein is CASSSDLGRETQYF. CDR3 in DNA: TGCGCCAGCAGCTCAGACCTCGGTCGGGAGACCCAGTACTTC.

The table lists this clonotype with a few counts. The chain carries TRBV28 and TRBJ2-3, with 8 bases lining up with TRBD1. Germline V gene sequence: CDR1 MDHEN, CDR2 SYDVKM. J gave up 4 bases and V 2 bases, and 5 bases lay outside the gene matches. The length of the CDR3 is 15 residues. The CDR3 protein is CASSLEDRVPDTQYF. CDR3 DNA: TGTGCCAGCAGTTTAGAGGACAGGGTTCCAGATACGCAGTATTTT.

This sequence joins TRBV27 and TRBJ2-3; TRBD2 might be the D (5 bases). Trimming left V 3 bases short and J 8 bases short, with 12 bases between. The CDR3 is 13 residues long. CDR1 is MNHEY and CDR2 is SMNVEV in the germline V gene (reference sequence). CDR3 nucleotide sequence: TGTGCCAGCAGTTTGGGAGCGGCAGGTACGCAGTATTTT. It specifies CASSLGAAGTQYF.

This clonotype has more than one count but fewer than ten. The chain has TRBV29-1 and TRBJ1-4, with TRBD1 matching 10 bases. There are 13 residues in the CDR3. Germline assignment: CDR1 SQVTM and CDR2 ANQGSEA. V shed 3 bases and J 10 bases; nucleotides not matched to a gene: 5. CDR3 region: CSVERDRGGKLFF. In DNA, the CDR3 is TGCAGCGTTGAGCGGGACAGGGGAGGAAAACTGTTTTTT.

This clonotype occurred a few times. The V and J genes are TRBV7-2 and TRBJ2-7; 7 bases line up with TRBD2. Germline-derived CDR1 and CDR2 are SGHTA and FQGNSA. The V segment lost 2 bases and the J segment 4 bases; nucleotides outside the gene matches: 5. The CDR3 covers 14 residues. The CDR3 DNA reads as TGTGCCAGCAGCTTAAAGGGCGGGGGTTACGAGCAGTACTTC. Translating gives CASSLKGGGYEQYF.